Presented here are 22 T cell receptor beta chains from one specimen sequenced in a study of blood T cell repertoires in COVID-19 (TCRdb year 2020). The protocol used for the library was the immunoSEQ multiplex PCR assay. TCRdb obtained this table from immuneACCESS and retained in-frame rearrangements with V and J assigned. These tables miss some clones; where compared with another copy, unresolved V genes account for less than half of the shortfall, and the remainder is unexplained. For this sample the table gives around 170,000 clones, of which about nine tenths were detected only once. 1.5% to 2% of the sample is held by the ten biggest clonotypes. Specimen: peripheral blood. Receptor source: a man aged 18-30 years who had recovered from COVID-19.

The V gene is TRBV5-8, the J gene TRBJ1-6; D is uncertain. Germline V gene lookup returns CDR1 SGHTS and CDR2 YDEGEE. Trimming left V 2 bases short and J 0 bases short, with 6 bases between. The CDR3 spans 15 residues. The CDR3 sequence: CASSFGRSYNSPLHF. The DNA for the CDR3 is TGTGCCAGCAGCTTTGGGCGCTCCTATAATTCACCCCTCCACTTT. The variable domain in full, completed from reference TRBV5-8 and TRBJ1-6, reads EAGVTQSPTHLIKTRGQQATLRCSPISGHTSVYWYQQALGLGLQFLLWYDEGEERNRGNFPPRFSGRQFPNYSSELNVNALELEDSALYLCASSFGRSYNSPLHFGNGTRLTVT.

J is TRBJ2-2 and V is TRBV5-6; 8 bases align to TRBD2. Germline CDR1 is SGHDT and CDR2 is YYEEEE. The junction had 4 bases not matched to a gene; V was cut back by 2 bases and J by 7 bases. The CDR3 has 14 residues. CDR3 coding DNA: TGTGCCAGCAGCTTCGGCGGGAGGCACGGGGAGCTGTTTTTT. Encoded protein: CASSFGGRHGELFF.

The rearrangement uses TRBV5-1 and TRBJ2-1, with 12 bases that match TRBD2. J lost 9 bases, V lost 5 bases, and 15 bases had no gene match. The CDR3 loop spans 17 amino acids. Germline V lookup: CDR1 SGHRS, CDR2 YFSETQ. The CDR3, as DNA: TGCGCCAGCAGGTTGACACGAGCGCTAGCGGGAGGGTCTGAGCAGTTCTTC. Its translation: CASRLTRALAGGSEQFF.

V and J are TRBV5-4 and TRBJ1-2; D perhaps matches TRBD1 (5 bases). This CDR3 spans 15 amino acids. Trimming shortened V by 2 bases and J by 7 bases, and 18 bases separated the two germline ends. Germline CDR1 SGHNT, CDR2 YYREEE (reference sequence). The CDR3 DNA is TGTGCCAGCAGCTTCCGTCGGCAGGGCTTCAGTGGCTACACCTTC. Translation: CASSFRRQGFSGYTF.

The chain employs TRBV7-8 and TRBJ2-1; D may be TRBD1 (6 bases). The CDR3 extends over 12 amino acids. From germline, CDR1 is SGHVS and CDR2 FQNEAQ. V was trimmed by 6 bases and J by 6 bases, leaving 9 bases between them. CDR3 bases: TGTGCCAGCAGGGACAGACGCAATGAGCAGTTCTTC. This encodes CASRDRRNEQFF.

The rearrangement links TRBV7-9 to TRBJ2-3, with a weak D call TRBD2 (7 bases). V was cut by 6 bases and J by 4 bases, with 14 bases left in between. Germline lookup yields CDR1 SEHNR and CDR2 FQNEAQ (reference sequence). The CDR3 runs 14 residues. CDR3 sequence reads: CASSRRGGSDTQYF. CDR3 nucleotide sequence: TGTGCCAGCAGTCGTAGGGGGGGCTCAGATACGCAGTATTTT.

In this sample, this clone turned up once. The V and J genes are TRBV3-1 (or the pseudogene TRBV3-2) and TRBJ1-4; D unclear. The CDR3 runs 14 residues. Germline CDR1 LGHDT, CDR2 YNNKEL (reference sequence). The V and J ends lost 6 bases and 4 bases respectively, with 12 bases between them. In DNA, the CDR3 is TGTGCCAGCAGTCGAGGAGGGTTTAATGAAAAACTGTTTTTT. It encodes CASSRGGFNEKLFF.

The rearrangement uses TRBV6-5 and TRBJ2-7; 12 nucleotides agree with TRBD2. The CDR3 is made up of 12 amino acids. V shed 11 bases, J shed 6 bases, and the junction held 5 bases outside the gene matches. Germline loops: CDR1 MNHEY, CDR2 SVGAGI. The CDR3 DNA is TGTGCCGTCTCGGGACTAGCGGGCGAGCAGTACTTC. The encoded protein is CAVSGLAGEQYF.

The chain is built from TRBV28 and TRBJ1-1, with a tentative D call TRBD1 (5 bases). V was clipped by 5 bases and J by 6 bases, with 25 bases between them. Germline V gives CDR1 MDHEN, CDR2 SYDVKM. This CDR3 has 17 residues. CDR3 region: CASSLPRGLSRGAEAFF. The CDR3 DNA reads TGTGCCAGCAGTCTCCCTCGGGGACTTTCTAGGGGCGCTGAAGCTTTCTTT.

A single count supports this clone. V and J are TRBV3-1 (or the pseudogene TRBV3-2) and TRBJ2-5, with 8 bases lining up with TRBD2. The CDR3 sequence is 15 residues long. In germline, CDR1 is LGHDT, CDR2 YNNKEL (reference sequence). V gave up 3 bases and J gave up 5 bases; unmatched junction bases: 8. CDR3 sequence reads: CASSHLLRGGETQYF. The CDR3 nucleotides are TGTGCCAGCAGCCACCTCCTCCGGGGGGGGGAGACCCAGTACTTC.

The chain employs TRBV2 and TRBJ2-7; 7 bases fit TRBD1. Germline loops: CDR1 SNHLY, CDR2 FYNNEI. This CDR3 is built from 14 residues. J gave up 4 bases and V 6 bases, and 9 bases lay outside the gene matches. CDR3 protein: CASRTPGQPYEQYF. The CDR3 region has the DNA TGTGCCAGCAGGACCCCGGGACAGCCATACGAGCAGTACTTC.

This clone was seen just once. The rearrangement joins TRBV29-1 to TRBJ1-2; 11 bases are a match to TRBD1. Per the germline V gene, CDR1 is SQVTM and CDR2 is ANQGSEA. J was trimmed by 8 bases and V by 7 bases; bases with no gene match: 9. The CDR3 spans 13 residues. In nucleotides, the CDR3 is TGCAGCGCTTGGACAGGGGGCAGTTGGGGCTACACCTTC. It codes for CSAWTGGSWGYTF.

This clone was recorded only once. The V call is TRBV28, the J call TRBJ1-1; 7 bases are shared with TRBD1. The CDR3 extends over 15 amino acids. Per the germline V gene, CDR1 is MDHEN and CDR2 is SYDVKM. The V gene end was trimmed by 5 bases and the J gene end by 3 bases; junction bases not matched to a gene: 9. The CDR3 coding sequence is TGTGCCAGCAGTCTACCTACAGGGGTACACACTGAAGCTTTCTTT. It translates to CASSLPTGVHTEAFF.

The J gene is TRBJ2-1, the V gene TRBV5-1; TRBD2 aligns across 13 bases. The V segment lost 6 bases and the J segment 9 bases; nucleotides outside the gene matches: 9. From germline, CDR1 is SGHRS and CDR2 YFSETQ. This CDR3 region has 15 residues. CDR3 sequence: CASTQGTSGIGEQFF. The CDR3 nucleotides read TGCGCCAGCACCCAAGGGACTAGCGGGATAGGTGAGCAGTTCTTC.

The V gene is TRBV2, the J gene TRBJ2-1; 11 bases line up with TRBD2. With V trimmed by 6 bases and J by 9 bases, 10 bases remained unmatched. The CDR3 is 15 residues long. Germline-derived CDR1 and CDR2 are SNHLY and FYNNEI. CDR3 sequence: CASSPGTSGYGEQFF. In nucleotides, the CDR3 is TGTGCCAGCAGCCCCGGGACTAGCGGCTACGGTGAGCAGTTCTTC.

The rearrangement joins TRBV28 to TRBJ1-5; 8 bases fit TRBD1. Germline trimming cut 5 bases from V and 1 base from J; bases unmatched to any gene: 7. Germline CDR1 and CDR2: MDHEN and SYDVKM. CDR3 length: 16 residues. The CDR3 here is CASSHGTGGSNQPQHF. CDR3 nucleotide sequence: TGTGCCAGCAGTCACGGGACAGGTGGGAGCAATCAGCCCCAGCATTTT.

The chain has TRBV19 and TRBJ1-2, with TRBD1 identical over 7 bases. The CDR3 has 12 amino acids. Germline V gene sequence: CDR1 LNHDA, CDR2 SQIVND (reference sequence). The V segment lost 6 bases and the J segment 8 bases; nucleotides outside the gene matches: 6. In DNA form, the CDR3 reads TGTGCCAGTAGCCCTGCGGACAGGGGCTACACCTTC. It specifies CASSPADRGYTF.

The gene calls are TRBV24-1 and TRBJ2-1; 8 bases match TRBD2. The junction had 6 bases not matched to a gene; V was cut back by 0 bases and J by 9 bases. The germline CDR1 and CDR2 sequences are KGHDR and SFDVKD. The CDR3 extends over 15 amino acids. The CDR3 DNA follows: TGTGCCACCAGTGATTTGCAAGCGGGGGTCGGTGAGCAGTTCTTC. Translation: CATSDLQAGVGEQFF.

The chain employs TRBV20-1 and TRBJ1-2; 9 bases are a match to TRBD1. Germline V gene data show CDR1 as DFQATT and CDR2 as SNEGSKA (reference sequence). V shed 3 bases and J 6 bases; nucleotides not matched to a gene: 11. The CDR3 has 15 residues. This chain's CDR3 is CSASGPGQGRNGYTF. The CDR3, as DNA: TGCAGTGCTAGTGGCCCGGGACAGGGAAGGAATGGCTACACCTTC.

The rearrangement joins TRBV7-2 to TRBJ1-5; tentative D call: TRBD1 (5 bases). Looked up from germline, CDR1 is SGHTA and CDR2 is FQGNSA. V was shortened by 2 bases and J by 3 bases, with 8 bases between the two germline ends. The CDR3 is 14 residues long. The CDR3 coding sequence is TGTGCCAGCAGCTTAAGGGGCCCCAATCAGCCCCAGCATTTT. Protein sequence: CASSLRGPNQPQHF. Filled out from reference TRBV7-2 and TRBJ1-5, the complete variable domain reads GAGVSQSPSNKVTEKGKDVELRCDPISGHTALYWYRQSLGQGLEFLIYFQGNSAPDKSGLPSDRFSAERTGGSVSTLTIQRTQQEDSAVYLCASSLRGPNQPQHFGDGTRLSIL.

The gene calls are TRBV6-5 and TRBJ1-2; 8 bases line up with TRBD1. The CDR3 loop spans 15 amino acids. Germline trimming cut 5 bases from V and 3 bases from J; bases unmatched to any gene: 8. The germline V gene has CDR1 MNHEY and CDR2 SVGAGI. CDR3 coding DNA: TGTGCCAGCAGTAACCGACAGGGGAGCCACTATGGCTACACCTTC. Residues: CASSNRQGSHYGYTF.

This chain connects TRBV5-1 to TRBJ2-7; TRBD2 matches at 8 bases. Germline loops: CDR1 SGHRS, CDR2 YFSETQ. There are 15 residues in the CDR3. The V and J ends lost 2 bases and 4 bases, in that order; junction bases with no gene match: 8. The CDR3 DNA reads as TGCGCCAGCAGCTTAACTAGCGGACAGCGTTACGAGCAGTACTTC. Residues: CASSLTSGQRYEQYF.